The 13 T cell receptor beta chains given below trace back to one sample, sequenced in a study of T cells in Graves' hyperthyroidism and ophthalmopathy. TCR beta CDR3 region amplification was performed from RNA transcripts. The HTBI primer set was used in a first-round RT-PCR of the TCR CDR3. TCRdb fed the multiplex PCR reads into MiXCR, producing one record per CDR3 protein. The sample gives fewer than 350,000 distinct CDR3 sequences, less than 15% of which show up once; 7.5% to 8% is in the top ten. The sample comprised blood. The receptors stem from a woman aged 30 to 39 with Graves' hyperthyroidism that later progressed to Graves' ophthalmopathy.

This clonotype was seen many times. This chain connects TRBV6-4 to TRBJ2-7; D may correspond to TRBD1 or TRBD2 (5 bases each). CDR1 and CDR2 (germline): MRHNA, SNTAGT. The CDR3 is 16 amino acids. Trimming shortened V by 0 bases and J by 3 bases, and 15 bases separated the two germline ends. CDR3 loop: CASSDSPGRFLYEQYF. The CDR3, as DNA: TGTGCCAGCAGTGACTCGCCGGGACGGTTTCTCTACGAGCAGTACTTC.

The V call is TRBV6-1, the J call TRBJ1-6, with 9 bases that match TRBD1. The trim removed 6 bases at V and 8 bases at J, leaving 14 bases unmatched. Germline CDR1 and CDR2: MNHNS and SASEGT. The CDR3 runs 17 residues. The CDR3 protein is CASSTVLGQGKYSPLHF. The DNA of the CDR3 is TGTGCCAGCAGCACTGTCCTGGGACAGGGCAAGTATTCACCCCTCCACTTT.

There are many counts of this clonotype. The rearrangement links TRBV20-1 to TRBJ2-7, with a weak D call TRBD2 (6 bases). Germline V CDR1 and CDR2: DFQATT, SNEGSKA (reference sequence). CDR3 length equals 15 residues. The ends were cut back, 0 bases at V and 7 bases at J, with 19 bases in the middle. The CDR3 coding sequence is TGCAGTGCTAGAGATCAAAGGTGGGGGGAGAGGGAGCAGTACTTC. It translates to CSARDQRWGEREQYF.

This clonotype was observed a few times. A much more abundant neighbour one base away suggests this may be a read error. This chain links TRBV20-1 with TRBJ1-3, with D possibly being TRBD1 (6 bases). The CDR3 runs 14 residues. CDR1 is DFQATT and CDR2 is SNEGSKA in the germline V gene (reference sequence). The CDR3 region is CSAGTGSSGNTVYF. The CDR3 DNA is TGCAGTGCGGGAACAGGGAGCTCTGGAAACACCGTATATTTT.

The sample holds many counts of this clonotype. The gene calls are TRBV13 and TRBJ1-4; TRBD1 agrees at 8 bases. V gave up 3 bases and J gave up 8 bases; unmatched junction bases: 5. The CDR3 totals 14 residues. From germline, CDR1 is PRHDT and CDR2 FYEKMQ (reference sequence). Written as DNA, the CDR3 is TGTGCCAGCAGCTTCGGGACAGGAATCGAAAAACTGTTTTTT. Its protein product is CASSFGTGIEKLFF.

This clonotype was found many times. The chain is built from TRBV5-1 and TRBJ2-1; possible D gene TRBD1, 5 bases. V lost 2 bases and J lost 0, with 12 bases in between. Germline V lookup: CDR1 SGHRS, CDR2 YFSETQ. The CDR3 covers 16 residues. Here the CDR3 reads CASSFLGQSSYNEQFF. As DNA, the CDR3 is TGCGCCAGCAGCTTTCTAGGACAAAGCTCCTACAATGAGCAGTTCTTC.

This clonotype was detected many times. The chain has TRBV12-3 or TRBV12-4 and TRBJ1-5, with D hard to call. Trimming left V 8 bases short and J 6 bases short, with 17 bases between. CDR3 length: 14 residues. The CDR3 nucleotides read TGTGCCAGCTCGGTTAGCAGGATAAGTCAGCCCCAGCATTTT. It encodes CASSVSRISQPQHF.

A note on this clonotype: A single base separates this from a much larger clone, so it may be a read error. The chain has TRBV20-1 and TRBJ2-7, with D unclear. Germline V gives CDR1 DFQATT, CDR2 SNEGSKA (reference sequence). The germline V and J ends were trimmed by 5 bases and 6 bases, with 11 bases remaining between them. This CDR3 region has 11 residues. The CDR3 DNA reads TGCAGTGCTGCCCGAATTGGCGAGCAGTACTTC. Translated, it gives CSAARIGEQYF.

This clonotype occurred many times. The chain couples TRBV18 to TRBJ1-1; D gene unclear. Germline V gives CDR1 KGHSH, CDR2 LQKENI. The ends were cut back, 1 base at V and 2 bases at J, with 11 bases in the middle. The CDR3 length is 15 residues. The CDR3 DNA reads as TGTGCCAGCTCACCACAGTCAGTCATCAACACTGAAGCTTTCTTT. The encoded protein is CASSPQSVINTEAFF.

This clonotype was seen only a few times. The rearrangement links TRBV19 to TRBJ2-1, with D possibly matching TRBD2 (5 bases). This CDR3 contains 14 residues. Trimming shortened V by 2 bases and J by 7 bases, and 12 bases separated the two germline ends. The germline gives CDR1 LNHDA, CDR2 SQIVND (reference sequence). CDR3 nucleotides: TGTGCCAGTAGTATACTAGCTACGCGGAATGAGCAGTTCTTC. Residues: CASSILATRNEQFF.

This clonotype was seen repeatedly, ten times or more. V is TRBV7-9 and J is TRBJ2-7; TRBD2 aligns across 10 bases. V lost 5 bases, J lost 1 base, and 5 bases stayed unmatched. This CDR3 region has 15 residues. Germline assignment: CDR1 SEHNR and CDR2 FQNEAQ (reference sequence). CDR3: CASSETSGNSYEQYF. The DNA for the CDR3 is TGTGCCAGCAGCGAAACTAGCGGGAATTCCTACGAGCAGTACTTC. Based on the CDR3 plus reference TRBV7-9 and TRBJ2-7, the full variable domain is DTGVSQNPRHKITKRGQNVTFRCDPISEHNRLYWYRQTLGQGPEFLTYFQNEAQLEKSRLLSDRFSAERPKGSFSTLEIQRTEQGDSAMYLCASSETSGNSYEQYFGPGTRLTVT.

This clonotype was seen many times. The gene calls are TRBV24-1 and TRBJ2-6; D uncertain. The V gene's germline CDR1 is KGHDR and CDR2 SFDVKD. The CDR3 spans 13 residues. V lost 5 bases and J 4 bases, leaving 5 bases between the germline ends. CDR3 coding DNA: TGTGCCACCAGTGGAACGGGGGCCAACGTCCTGACTTTC. Translated, it gives CATSGTGANVLTF.

This clonotype was detected ten times or more. The chain is built from TRBV6-1 and TRBJ2-2; the D call may be TRBD1 or TRBD2 (6 bases each). Germline lookup yields CDR1 MNHNS and CDR2 SASEGT. The V end was cut by 3 bases, the J end by 3 bases, with 14 bases between. The CDR3 length is 16 residues. The CDR3 is CASSDYNRGDTGELFF. The CDR3 DNA is TGTGCCAGCAGTGACTATAATAGGGGGGACACCGGGGAGCTGTTTTTT.